The present entry profiles one T cell receptor (beta chain) with its context. The sample originates from a study of shared clonotypes between healthy human individuals. CDR1 and CDR2 from the germline V gene are SGHDT and YYEEEE. V was clipped by 1 base and J by 4 bases, with 16 bases between them. The CDR3 runs 16 residues. Repertoires were generated with immunoSEQ multiplex PCR, while TCRdb's copy carries only in-frame clones and drops some. The sample contains 600,000 to 800,000 clones, approximately 77% of which appear only once. Sequencing was performed on memory CD4+ T cells sorted from blood. Subset defined: CD45RA-negative fraction. This chain connects TRBV5-6 to TRBJ2-3; a weak D match, TRBD1 (5 bases). The source of this sequence is a woman between 25 and 40 years old in good health. CDR3 loop: CASSLSAGSRADTQYF. CDR3 DNA sequence: TGTGCCAGCAGCTTGTCCGCAGGGTCACGAGCAGATACGCAGTATTTT.